This T cell receptor (beta chain) was sequenced for a study of response to subunit inactivated influenza vaccine. TCRdb passed the RT-PCR reads through MiXCR, listing each CDR3 protein once. The sample consists of about 650,000 distinct CDR3 sequences, 11% to 15% of them appearing once. V shed 3 bases, J shed 6 bases, and the junction held 4 bases outside the gene matches. This CDR3 has 13 amino acids. Germline V gives CDR1 SGHRS, CDR2 YFSETQ. The chain is built from TRBV5-1 and TRBJ2-5, with 8 bases aligning to TRBD1. This TCR was sampled from a man between 45 and 60 years old who received an inactivated influenza vaccine. The sample in question was PBMCs from blood, obtained roughly 15 days before vaccination. The CDR3 DNA reads as TGCGCCAGCAGCTCAGGACAGGGTCAGACCCAGTACTTC. Protein: CASSSGQGQTQYF.